Presented here are 26 T cell receptor beta chains from one specimen sequenced in a study of blood T cell repertoires in COVID-19. Clones were read by immunoSEQ multiplex PCR, and TCRdb kept only the in-frame ones, dropping some. The repertoire holds a few hundred thousand clones, with roughly 89% as singletons. The sequencing sample was made of PBMCs or T cells enriched from blood (not recorded which). These receptors came from a woman in her 50s who had been exposed to COVID-19.

This clone was recorded once. The chain employs TRBV28 and TRBJ2-7, with 7 bases lining up with TRBD1. The germline V gene encodes CDR1 MDHEN and CDR2 SYDVKM. With 10 bases clipped from V and 5 bases from J, the junction kept 11 bases outside the gene matches. The CDR3 totals 13 residues. CDR3 amino acids: CAIGTVLTNEQYF. The CDR3 nucleotides read TGTGCCATCGGGACAGTCCTCACTAACGAGCAGTACTTC.

This chain links TRBV6-5 with TRBJ2-1, with 8 bases aligning to TRBD2. CDR3 size: 16 residues. The ends lost 2 bases at V and 8 bases at J; junction bases unmatched: 11. The germline CDR1 and CDR2 sequences are MNHEY and SVGAGI. The DNA of the CDR3 is TGTGCCAGCAGTTACGGGTTGGCGGGGGGCGGCGATGAGCAGTTCTTC. Amino acids: CASSYGLAGGGDEQFF.

V usage is TRBV4-2 and J usage is TRBJ2-7, with 13 bases that match TRBD2. This CDR3 has 15 amino acids. Germline values: CDR1 LGHNA, CDR2 YNFKEQ. V was pared by 4 bases and J by 3 bases, with 3 bases of the junction left unmatched. As DNA, the CDR3 is TGTGCCAGCAGCCCGGGACTAGCGGGGATCTACGAGCAGTACTTC. Amino acids: CASSPGLAGIYEQYF.

This chain links TRBV27 with TRBJ2-7, with TRBD2 matching over 9 bases. V dropped 6 bases and J dropped 3; count of bases not matched to a gene: 9. The CDR3 totals 15 residues. CDR1 MNHEY and CDR2 SMNVEV come from the germline V gene (reference sequence). Written as DNA, the CDR3 is TGTGCCAGCAGCTCCCGCGGGGGGGCCTTCTACGAGCAGTACTTC. It encodes CASSSRGGAFYEQYF.

There are a few counts of this clone. The CDR3 reads CASSESLSVYSNQPQHF. The CDR3, as DNA: TGCGCCAGCAGTGAGTCGCTGTCGGTTTATAGCAATCAGCCCCAGCATTTT. V gene TRBV10-1 combines with J gene TRBJ1-5; D is ambiguous. V was trimmed by 0 bases and J by 0 bases, leaving 12 bases between them. Germline values: CDR1 WNHNN, CDR2 SYGVQD (reference sequence). The CDR3 runs to 17 residues.

This clone appeared a few times. The rearrangement uses TRBV29-1 and TRBJ2-7; no clear D gene. Germline V gene lookup returns CDR1 SQVTM and CDR2 ANQGSEA. Deletions cut 3 bases from V and 2 bases from J, with 8 bases between. The CDR3 consists of 12 residues. This chain's CDR3 is CSVEADPYEQYF. The CDR3 coding sequence is TGCAGCGTTGAGGCCGATCCCTACGAGCAGTACTTC.

This chain links TRBV11-3 with TRBJ2-1; the match to TRBD1 covers 10 bases. Germline lookup yields CDR1 SGHNT and CDR2 YENEEA. There are 15 residues in the CDR3. V shed 1 base and J 7 bases; nucleotides not matched to a gene: 4. CDR3 coding DNA: TGTGCCAGCAGCTTAGGGACAGGGGGTTTTAATGAGCAGTTCTTC. Amino acid sequence: CASSLGTGGFNEQFF. Complete variable domain (other parts from reference TRBV11-3 and TRBJ2-1): EAGVVQSPRYKIIEKKQPVAFWCNPISGHNTLYWYLQNLGQGPELLIRYENEEAVDDSQLPKDRFSAERLKGVDSTLKIQPAELGDSAVYLCASSLGTGGFNEQFFGPGTRLTVL.

The chain has TRBV10-3 and TRBJ2-7; 9 bases are a match to TRBD1. The CDR3 is made up of 14 amino acids. The V gene's germline CDR1 is ENHRY and CDR2 SYGVKD. The V and J ends lost 9 bases and 3 bases, in that order; junction bases with no gene match: 9. CDR3 residues: CAIGRDREYYEQYF. The CDR3 DNA follows: TGTGCCATTGGGAGGGACAGGGAGTACTACGAGCAGTACTTC.

The rearrangement uses TRBV5-1 and TRBJ1-5; possible D gene TRBD1, 6 bases. Germline V gene lookup returns CDR1 SGHRS and CDR2 YFSETQ. The CDR3 spans 15 residues. Trimming shortened V by 4 bases and J by 5 bases, and 16 bases separated the two germline ends. In DNA form, the CDR3 reads TGCGCCAGCAGCCCTGGGGGGGGCGTTGATCAGCCCCAGCATTTT. This encodes CASSPGGGVDQPQHF.

CDR3 protein: CAWSGSGGFGSYNSPLHF. CDR3 nucleotides: TGTGCCTGGAGTGGTTCAGGGGGCTTCGGGTCCTATAATTCACCCCTCCACTTT. The chain combines TRBV30 with TRBJ1-6; 8 nucleotides align to TRBD1. The J segment lost 1 base and the V segment lost 1 base, leaving 9 bases of the junction unmatched. Germline V CDR1 and CDR2: GTSNPN, SVGIG (reference sequence). The CDR3 is 18 residues long.

The CDR3 bases are TGTGCCAGCAGCCCCAGGGGGGCCCTTTACGAGCAGTACTTC. This translates into CASSPRGALYEQYF. V is TRBV4-2 and J is TRBJ2-7; D possibly corresponds to TRBD1 (7 bases). From germline, CDR1 is LGHNA and CDR2 YNFKEQ. This CDR3 spans 14 amino acids. Trimming cost V 4 bases and J 4 bases, with 14 bases left between them.

The CDR3 spells CASSLEAGQSIYGYTF. In DNA form, the CDR3 reads TGCGCCAGCAGCTTGGAGGCAGGTCAATCGATCTATGGCTACACCTTC. This chain connects TRBV5-1 to TRBJ1-2; no clear D. Trimming pared 0 bases from V and 4 bases from J, leaving 16 bases between. This CDR3 spans 16 amino acids. Germline V gives CDR1 SGHRS, CDR2 YFSETQ.

This sequence joins TRBV7-9 and TRBJ1-5; possibly TRBD1 for D (5 bases). CDR1 is SEHNR, CDR2 FQNEAQ, per germline (reference sequence). CDR3 length equals 14 residues. Trimming removed 5 bases from V and 6 bases from J, with 14 bases in between. The CDR3: CASSRGTGGQPQHF. In DNA, the CDR3 is TGTGCCAGCAGCCGCGGGACGGGCGGTCAGCCCCAGCATTTT.

The CDR3 loop is CASSDLTGQGSYEQYF. The CDR3 DNA reads as TGTGCCAGCAGTGACCTAACCGGACAGGGCTCCTACGAGCAGTACTTC. The V gene is TRBV27, the J gene TRBJ2-7; 8 nucleotides line up with TRBD1. The CDR3 totals 16 residues. CDR1 is MNHEY, CDR2 SMNVEV, per germline (reference sequence). Trimming took 5 bases from V and 0 from J; bases not matched to a gene: 9.

This clone was recorded only once. The chain employs TRBV19 and TRBJ2-3; the match to TRBD1 covers 10 bases. The CDR3 loop spans 14 amino acids. CDR1 is LNHDA, CDR2 SQIVND, per germline (reference sequence). V was clipped by 10 bases and J by 1 base; unmatched bases: 5. The CDR3 bases are TGTGCCACAAGGGACAGGGGAGGCACAGATACGCAGTATTTT. Translated, it gives CATRDRGGTDTQYF.

This clone occurred once. The gene calls are TRBV7-9 and TRBJ1-1, with 7 bases matching TRBD1. Germline V gene data show CDR1 as SEHNR and CDR2 as FQNEAQ (reference sequence). Unmatched junction bases numbered 9, after V lost 4 bases and J lost 4 bases. This CDR3 region has 15 residues. CDR3 nucleotides: TGTGCCAGCAGCTCTCGGGACAGTATTGTCACTGAAGCTTTCTTT. This translates into CASSSRDSIVTEAFF.

There are a few counts of this clone. The DNA of the CDR3 is TGCGCCAGCAGCCAAGACCCGCCGGGAGGCGAGCAGTACTTC. Protein sequence: CASSQDPPGGEQYF. This chain joins TRBV4-1 and TRBJ2-7; 7 bases line up with TRBD2. The CDR3 runs to 14 residues. V lost 0 bases, J lost 6 bases, and 5 bases stayed unmatched. The germline gives CDR1 MGHRA, CDR2 YSYEKL.

The rearrangement links TRBV28 to TRBJ1-6; D not resolved. CDR3 length: 14 amino acids. In germline, CDR1 is MDHEN, CDR2 SYDVKM. Trimming took 8 bases from V and 3 from J, leaving 11 bases between them. The CDR3 region is CASRTPGYNSPLHF. The DNA of the CDR3 is TGTGCCAGCCGTACCCCAGGCTATAATTCACCCCTCCACTTT. The full variable domain, its missing parts supplied by reference TRBV28 and TRBJ1-6, is DVKVTQSSRYLVKRTGEKVFLECVQDMDHENMFWYRQDPGLGLRLIYFSYDVKMKEKGDIPEGYSVSREKKERFSLILESASTNQTSMYLCASRTPGYNSPLHFGNGTRLTVT.

The J gene is TRBJ2-2, the V gene TRBV2; 13 bases are shared with TRBD2. The ends lost 3 bases at V and 6 bases at J; junction bases unmatched: 4. The CDR3 covers 16 residues. Germline loops: CDR1 SNHLY, CDR2 FYNNEI. DNA for the CDR3: TGTGCCAGCAGTGAGACTAGCGGGGGGCGGTCCGGGGAGCTGTTTTTT. This codes for CASSETSGGRSGELFF.

V gene TRBV24-1 combines with J gene TRBJ2-2; D might be TRBD1 (6 bases). The V gene's germline CDR1 is KGHDR and CDR2 SFDVKD. The V end lost 7 bases, the J end lost 5 bases, and 13 bases lay between the germline ends. This CDR3 is 14 amino acids long. CDR3 residues: CATSPGVGTGELFF. Here the CDR3 DNA reads TGTGCCACCAGCCCAGGGGTGGGGACCGGGGAGCTGTTTTTT.

For the CDR3, the DNA is TGTGCAAGTCGCGCCGGGACAGGGGGTGGCTACACCTTC. This sequence encodes CASRAGTGGGYTF. V is TRBV12-2 and J is TRBJ1-2; the table's D call, TRBD1, was not checked against the DNA. TRBV12-2 has pseudogene status. The CDR3 has 13 amino acids.

The chain links TRBV2 to TRBJ2-5, with 8 bases fitting TRBD1. After removal of 7 bases from V and 1 base from J, the junction contained 17 bases not matched to a gene. The V gene's germline CDR1 is SNHLY and CDR2 FYNNEI. The CDR3 contains 18 residues. The CDR3 coding sequence is TGTGCCAGCATGGTGGTGTACACGACCGGGACAGGCCAAGAGACCCAGTACTTC. Translating gives CASMVVYTTGTGQETQYF. Filled out from reference TRBV2 and TRBJ2-5, the complete variable domain reads EPEVTQTPSHQVTQMGQEVILRCVPISNHLYFYWYRQILGQKVEFLVSFYNNEISEKSEIFDDQFSVERPDGSNFTLKIRSTKLEDSAMYFCASMVVYTTGTGQETQYFGPGTRLLVL.

V is TRBV9 and J is TRBJ1-6; unclear D gene. V dropped 0 bases and J dropped 8 bases, with 15 bases sitting between them. Per the germline V gene, CDR1 is SGDLS and CDR2 is YYNGEE. CDR3 length: 16 residues. The CDR3 DNA reads as TGTGCCAGCAGCGTAGCTGGGCCAACGGGGTATTCACCCCTCCACTTT. Protein sequence: CASSVAGPTGYSPLHF. The full variable domain, completed using reference TRBV9 and TRBJ1-6, is DSGVTQTPKHLITATGQRVTLRCSPRSGDLSVYWYQQSLDQGLQFLIQYYNGEERAKGNILERFSAQQFPDLHSELNLSSLELGDSALYFCASSVAGPTGYSPLHFGNGTRLTVT.

The DNA of the CDR3 is TGTGCCAGCAGCAGACCAGGGGGCTTCAATGAGCAGTACTTC. Its translation: CASSRPGGFNEQYF. This chain connects TRBV3-1 (or the pseudogene TRBV3-2) to TRBJ2-7; TRBD1 matches at 8 bases. Trimming at V came to 5 bases and at J to 7 bases, leaving 10 bases not matched to a gene. Germline V lookup: CDR1 LGHDT, CDR2 YNNKEL (reference sequence). CDR3 length equals 14 residues.

The rearrangement joins TRBV7-2 to TRBJ2-3; 11 bases match TRBD2. V lost 3 bases, J lost 5 bases, and 7 bases stayed unmatched. CDR3 length: 16 amino acids. Germline V gene lookup returns CDR1 SGHTA and CDR2 FQGNSA. The CDR3 DNA sequence: TGTGCCAGCAGCTTTAGCGGGGGGGCGAACGGAGATACGCAGTATTTT. It encodes CASSFSGGANGDTQYF.

The DNA for the CDR3 is TGTGCCAGTAGCATCCGGGGGTCTCTTTCCTACAATGAGCAGTTCTTC. This translates into CASSIRGSLSYNEQFF. V gene TRBV19 combines with J gene TRBJ2-1; maybe TRBD2 (6 bases). This CDR3 has 16 residues. V was clipped by 6 bases and J by 1 base, with 16 bases between them. CDR1 LNHDA and CDR2 SQIVND come from the germline V gene (reference sequence).